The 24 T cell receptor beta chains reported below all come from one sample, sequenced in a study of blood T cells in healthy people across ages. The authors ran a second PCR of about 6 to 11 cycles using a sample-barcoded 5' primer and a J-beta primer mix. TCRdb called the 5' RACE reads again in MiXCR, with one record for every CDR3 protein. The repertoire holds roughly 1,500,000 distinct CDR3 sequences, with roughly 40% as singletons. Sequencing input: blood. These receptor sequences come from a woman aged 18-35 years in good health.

CDR3 DNA: TGCAGCGTCCGCGACGGGCTGTATAATTCACCCCTCCACTTT. Translated, it gives CSVRDGLYNSPLHF. This chain links TRBV29-1 with TRBJ1-6; D is unclear. The germline V gene has CDR1 SQVTM and CDR2 ANQGSEA. The ends were cut back, 6 bases at V and 4 bases at J, with 13 bases in the middle. The CDR3 is 14 amino acids. Supplemented by reference TRBV29-1 and TRBJ1-6, the full variable domain reads SAVISQKPSRDICQRGTSLTIQCQVDSQVTMMFWYRQQPGQSLTLIATANQGSEATYESGFVIDKFPISRPNLTFSTLTVSNMSPEDSSIYLCSVRDGLYNSPLHFGNGTRLTVT.

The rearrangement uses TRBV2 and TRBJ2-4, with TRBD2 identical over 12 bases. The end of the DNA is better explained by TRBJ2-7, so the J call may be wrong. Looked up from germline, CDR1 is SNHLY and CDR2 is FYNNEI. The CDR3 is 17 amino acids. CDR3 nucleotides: TGTGCCAGCATAGTGACTAGCGGGAGAAGGGGCATCTACGAGCAGTACTTC. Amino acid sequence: CASIVTSGRRGIYEQYF.

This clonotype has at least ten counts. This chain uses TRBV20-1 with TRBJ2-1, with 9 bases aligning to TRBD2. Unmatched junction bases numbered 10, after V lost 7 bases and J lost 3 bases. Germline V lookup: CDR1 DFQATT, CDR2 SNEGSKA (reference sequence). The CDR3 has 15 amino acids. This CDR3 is CSVPNSGGNYNEQFF. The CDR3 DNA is TGCAGTGTCCCAAATAGCGGGGGCAACTACAATGAGCAGTTCTTC.

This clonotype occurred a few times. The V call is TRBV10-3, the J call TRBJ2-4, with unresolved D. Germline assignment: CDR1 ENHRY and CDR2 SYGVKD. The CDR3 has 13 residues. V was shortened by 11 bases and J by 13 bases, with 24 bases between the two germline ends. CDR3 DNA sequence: TGTGCCGCTTTCTCCCCCGATTGGAATGAGCAGTACTTC. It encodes CAAFSPDWNEQYF.

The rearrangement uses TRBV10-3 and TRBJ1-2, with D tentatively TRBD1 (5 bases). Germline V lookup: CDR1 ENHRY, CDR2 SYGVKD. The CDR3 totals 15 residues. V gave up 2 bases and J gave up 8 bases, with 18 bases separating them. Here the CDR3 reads CAISEGDGASGGYTF. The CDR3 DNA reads TGTGCCATCAGTGAGGGTGATGGGGCCTCAGGGGGCTACACCTTC.

CDR3 coding DNA: TGTGCCAGCAGCCGGGCCAACGGGTACGAGCAGTACTTC. It encodes CASSRANGYEQYF. The chain employs TRBV27 and TRBJ2-7; D unresolved. Germline V CDR1 and CDR2: MNHEY, SMNVEV (reference sequence). The CDR3 loop spans 13 amino acids. Trimming stripped 6 bases from V and 4 bases from J, with 13 bases between.

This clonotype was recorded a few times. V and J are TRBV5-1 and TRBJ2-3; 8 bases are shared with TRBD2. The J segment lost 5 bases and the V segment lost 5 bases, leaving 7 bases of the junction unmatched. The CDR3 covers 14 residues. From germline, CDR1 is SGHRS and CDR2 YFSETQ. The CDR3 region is CASRAPSGRDTQYF. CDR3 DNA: TGCGCCAGCAGGGCACCCAGCGGGAGAGATACGCAGTATTTT.

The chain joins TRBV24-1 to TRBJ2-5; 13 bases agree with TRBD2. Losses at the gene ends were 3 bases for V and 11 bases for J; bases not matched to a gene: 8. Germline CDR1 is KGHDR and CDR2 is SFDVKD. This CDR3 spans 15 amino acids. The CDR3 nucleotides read TGTGCCACCAGTGATCCCGGGACTAGCGGGGCCCAGCAGTACTTC. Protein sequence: CATSDPGTSGAQQYF.

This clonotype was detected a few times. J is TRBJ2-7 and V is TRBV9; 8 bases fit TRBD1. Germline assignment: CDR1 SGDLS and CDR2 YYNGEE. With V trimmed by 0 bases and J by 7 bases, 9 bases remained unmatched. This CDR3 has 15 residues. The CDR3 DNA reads TGTGCCAGCAGCGTAGGAGTCAGGGGGCAAAATGAGCAGTACTTC. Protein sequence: CASSVGVRGQNEQYF.

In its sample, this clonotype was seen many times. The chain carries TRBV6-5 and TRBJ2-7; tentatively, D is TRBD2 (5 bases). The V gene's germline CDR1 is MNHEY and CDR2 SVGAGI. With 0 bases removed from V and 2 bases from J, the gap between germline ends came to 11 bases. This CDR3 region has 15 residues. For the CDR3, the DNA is TGTGCCAGCAGTTACTCGACTCGGGAAGCCTACGAGCAGTACTTC. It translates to CASSYSTREAYEQYF.

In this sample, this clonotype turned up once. DNA of the CDR3: TGTGCCAGCAGTGAAGCCGGGACAGCTAGGAACACTGAAGCTTTCTTT. Residues: CASSEAGTARNTEAFF. The rearrangement joins TRBV2 to TRBJ1-1; 7 positions match TRBD1. Trimming cost V 0 bases and J 1 base; bases outside gene matches: 5. Germline V gene sequence: CDR1 SNHLY, CDR2 FYNNEI. The length of the CDR3 is 16 residues.

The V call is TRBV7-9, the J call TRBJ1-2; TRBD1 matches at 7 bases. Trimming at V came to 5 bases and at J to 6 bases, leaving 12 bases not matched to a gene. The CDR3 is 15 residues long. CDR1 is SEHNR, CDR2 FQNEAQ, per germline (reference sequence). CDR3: CASSRGGGGGNGYTF. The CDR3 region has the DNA TGTGCCAGCAGCAGAGGCGGGGGAGGGGGCAATGGCTACACCTTC.

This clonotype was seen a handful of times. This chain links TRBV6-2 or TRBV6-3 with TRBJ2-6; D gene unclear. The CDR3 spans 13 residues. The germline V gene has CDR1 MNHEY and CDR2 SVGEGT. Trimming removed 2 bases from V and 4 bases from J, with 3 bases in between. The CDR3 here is CASSYVGANVLTF. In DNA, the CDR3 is TGTGCCAGCAGTTACGTGGGGGCCAACGTCCTGACTTTC.

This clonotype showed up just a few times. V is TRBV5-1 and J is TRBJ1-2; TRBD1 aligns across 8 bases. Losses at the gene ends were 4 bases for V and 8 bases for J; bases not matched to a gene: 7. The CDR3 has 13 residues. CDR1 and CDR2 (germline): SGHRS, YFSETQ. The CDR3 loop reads CASSTGQGWGYTF. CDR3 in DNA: TGCGCCAGCAGCACCGGACAGGGTTGGGGCTACACCTTC.

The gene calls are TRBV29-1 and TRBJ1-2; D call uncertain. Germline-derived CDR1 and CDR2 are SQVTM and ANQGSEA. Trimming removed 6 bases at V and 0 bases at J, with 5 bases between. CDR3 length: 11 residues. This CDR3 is CSVGTNYGYTF. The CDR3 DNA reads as TGCAGCGTCGGTACTAACTATGGCTACACCTTC.

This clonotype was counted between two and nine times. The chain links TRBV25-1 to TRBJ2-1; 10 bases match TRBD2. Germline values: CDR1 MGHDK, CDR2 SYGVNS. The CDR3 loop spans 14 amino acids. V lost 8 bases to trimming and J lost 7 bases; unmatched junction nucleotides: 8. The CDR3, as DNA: TGTGCCAGCGCTATAGCGGGGGGCCTGAATGAGCAGTTCTTC. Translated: CASAIAGGLNEQFF. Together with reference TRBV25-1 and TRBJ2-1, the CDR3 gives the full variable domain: EADIYQTPRYLVIGTGKKITLECSQTMGHDKMYWYQQDPGMELHLIHYSYGVNSTEKGDLSSESTVSRIRTEHFPLTLESARPSHTSQYLCASAIAGGLNEQFFGPGTRLTVL.

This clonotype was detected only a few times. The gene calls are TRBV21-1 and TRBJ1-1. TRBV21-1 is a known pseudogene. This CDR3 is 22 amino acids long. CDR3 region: CASNKAPKKAMSLWGGNTEAFF. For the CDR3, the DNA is TGTGCCAGCAACAAGGCTCCGAAAAAGGCTATGTCCCTCTGGGGAGGGAACACTGAAGCTTTCTTT.

The DNA of the CDR3 is TGCAGTCCTCAGGCCGGGACAGGGGTAGGCTACACCTTC. Its translation: CSPQAGTGVGYTF. The chain carries TRBV20-1 and TRBJ1-2; TRBD1 agrees at 10 bases. The germline gives CDR1 DFQATT, CDR2 SNEGSKA (reference sequence). The V segment lost 8 bases and the J segment 8 bases; nucleotides outside the gene matches: 11. This CDR3 contains 13 residues.

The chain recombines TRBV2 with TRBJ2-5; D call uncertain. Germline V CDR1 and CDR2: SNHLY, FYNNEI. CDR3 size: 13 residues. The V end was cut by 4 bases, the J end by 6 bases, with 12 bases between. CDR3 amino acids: CASSAPPPKTQYF. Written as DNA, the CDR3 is TGTGCCAGCAGTGCCCCGCCCCCTAAGACCCAGTACTTC.

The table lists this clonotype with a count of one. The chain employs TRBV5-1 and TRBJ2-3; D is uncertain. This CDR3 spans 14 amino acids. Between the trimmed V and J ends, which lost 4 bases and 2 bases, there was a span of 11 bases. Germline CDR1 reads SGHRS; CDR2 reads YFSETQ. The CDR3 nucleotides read TGCGCCAGCAGCGTGGTGGTCCTCACAGATACGCAGTATTTT. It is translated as CASSVVVLTDTQYF.

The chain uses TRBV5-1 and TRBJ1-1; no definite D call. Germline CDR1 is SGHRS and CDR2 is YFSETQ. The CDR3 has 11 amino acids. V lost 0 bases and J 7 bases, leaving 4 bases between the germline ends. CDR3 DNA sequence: TGCGCCAGCAGCTTGGGCGATGAAGCTTTCTTT. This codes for CASSLGDEAFF. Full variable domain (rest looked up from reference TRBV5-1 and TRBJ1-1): KAGVTQTPRYLIKTRGQQVTLSCSPISGHRSVSWYQQTPGQGLQFLFEYFSETQRNKGNFPGRFSGRQFSNSRSEMNVSTLELGDSALYLCASSLGDEAFFGQGTRLTVV.

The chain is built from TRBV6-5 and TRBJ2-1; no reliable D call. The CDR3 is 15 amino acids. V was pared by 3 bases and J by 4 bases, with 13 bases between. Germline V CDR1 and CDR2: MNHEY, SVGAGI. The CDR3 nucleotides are TGTGCCAGCAGTTATACTCCGCGAATATACAATGAGCAGTTCTTC. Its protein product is CASSYTPRIYNEQFF.

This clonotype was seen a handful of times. CDR3 nucleotides: TGTGCCAGCGGGGCAGGGCTAAGGTCACCCCTCCACTTT. It encodes CASGAGLRSPLHF. The chain combines TRBV2 with TRBJ1-6, with D possibly TRBD1 on 5 matching bases. V lost 8 bases and J lost 10, with 15 bases in between. Germline-derived CDR1 and CDR2 are SNHLY and FYNNEI. The CDR3 loop spans 13 amino acids. Full variable domain (missing parts from reference TRBV2 and TRBJ1-6): EPEVTQTPSHQVTQMGQEVILRCVPISNHLYFYWYRQILGQKVEFLVSFYNNEISEKSEIFDDQFSVERPDGSNFTLKIRSTKLEDSAMYFCASGAGLRSPLHFGNGTRLTVT.

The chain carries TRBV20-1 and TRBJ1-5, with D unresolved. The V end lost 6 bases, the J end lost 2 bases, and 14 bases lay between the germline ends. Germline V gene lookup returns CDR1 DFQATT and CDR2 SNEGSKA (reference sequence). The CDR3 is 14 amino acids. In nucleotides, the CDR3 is TGCAGTGCCAGACCGGGTTTCGGCAATCAGCCCCAGCATTTT. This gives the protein CSARPGFGNQPQHF.